Listed here are 22 T cell receptor beta chains from one sample, sequenced in a study of identical twins (dated by TCRdb to about 2016). Library preparation used 5' RACE. Instrument used: Illumina HiSeq 2000. TCRdb applied fastp at Q25 and MiXCR to the public reads, then kept only in-frame beta chains. Identical CDR3 protein sequences are pooled into one entry, listed with their most common genes and DNA. The sample table shows some 790,000 distinct CDR3 sequences, and roughly 18% are seen once. The top ten constitute roughly 14% of the sample. The data were also submitted as part of a second study, on T cells expressing NK-cell markers.

Sequenced sample: PBMCs. The receptors come from a young woman in good health.

The chain carries TRBV6-5 and TRBJ2-3; tentative D call: TRBD2 (5 bases). The CDR3 is made up of 16 amino acids. The germline V and J ends were trimmed by 0 bases and 0 bases, with 10 bases remaining between them. The germline gives CDR1 MNHEY, CDR2 SVGAGI. CDR3 residues: CASSYSGAVSTDTQYF. The CDR3 DNA follows: TGTGCCAGCAGTTACTCGGGAGCGGTTAGCACAGATACGCAGTATTTT.

The chain combines TRBV11-2 with TRBJ2-7, with D uncertain. The V end lost 7 bases, the J end lost 7 bases, and 17 bases lay between the germline ends. The CDR3 has 13 amino acids. The germline V gene has CDR1 SGHAT and CDR2 FQNNGV. The CDR3: CASTQTLDGEQYF. The CDR3 coding sequence is TGTGCCAGCACCCAGACGCTAGATGGGGAGCAGTACTTC. Based on the CDR3 plus reference TRBV11-2 and TRBJ2-7, the full variable domain is EAGVAQSPRYKIIEKRQSVAFWCNPISGHATLYWYQQILGQGPKLLIQFQNNGVVDDSQLPKDRFSAERLKGVDSTLKIQPAKLEDSAVYLCASTQTLDGEQYFGPGTRLTVT.

The chain couples TRBV20-1 to TRBJ2-1, with a possible D match to TRBD2 (6 bases). Germline lookup yields CDR1 DFQATT and CDR2 SNEGSKA (reference sequence). Trimming stripped 0 bases from V and 6 bases from J, with 9 bases between. This CDR3 contains 13 residues. CDR3: CSARDQEGNEQFF. In DNA form, the CDR3 reads TGCAGTGCTAGAGACCAGGAGGGCAATGAGCAGTTCTTC.

The chain employs TRBV15 and TRBJ2-7; 13 positions agree with TRBD2. The germline CDR1 and CDR2 sequences are LNHNV and YYDKDF (reference sequence). V trimming: 5 bases; J trimming: 4 bases; junction bases outside the gene matches: 11. The CDR3 covers 17 residues. CDR3 in DNA: TGTGCCACCAGCCCTCGGGGGACTAGCGGGACTGGATACGAGCAGTACTTC. Translated, it gives CATSPRGTSGTGYEQYF.

The chain is built from TRBV7-9 and TRBJ2-1, with D uncertain. CDR3 length equals 16 residues. V was cut by 1 base and J by 0 bases, with 10 bases left in between. Germline V gives CDR1 SEHNR, CDR2 FQNEAQ (reference sequence). CDR3 loop: CASSLVQSSSYNEQFF. In DNA, the CDR3 is TGTGCCAGCAGCTTAGTCCAGAGCTCCTCCTACAATGAGCAGTTCTTC.

A few counts support this clonotype. The chain joins TRBV5-5 to TRBJ1-2; 7 bases are shared with TRBD1. The CDR3 length is 14 residues. J lost 6 bases, V lost 2 bases, and 7 bases had no gene match. The germline CDR1 and CDR2 sequences are SGHKS and YYEKEE (reference sequence). The CDR3 loop reads CASSFRDSGDGYTF. DNA for the CDR3: TGTGCCAGCAGCTTTCGGGACAGTGGTGATGGCTACACCTTC.

The chain links TRBV25-1 to TRBJ1-2, with 8 positions matching TRBD1. V lost 6 bases to trimming and J lost 2 bases; unmatched junction nucleotides: 8. The CDR3 sequence is 15 residues long. Germline assignment: CDR1 MGHDK and CDR2 SYGVNS. The DNA for the CDR3 is TGTGCCAGCAGCTTTGCCGACAGGGGAAACTATGGCTACACCTTC. Encoded protein: CASSFADRGNYGYTF.

This chain uses TRBV27 with TRBJ2-1, with D unclear. Trimming cost V 3 bases and J 1 base, with 13 bases left between them. The CDR3 length is 16 residues. CDR1 is MNHEY and CDR2 is SMNVEV in the germline V gene (reference sequence). The CDR3 nucleotides are TGTGCCAGCAGTTTTCGGGCCCGCGATTCCTACAATGAGCAGTTCTTC. It yields the protein CASSFRARDSYNEQFF.

This clonotype was seen only a few times. This sequence joins TRBV18 and TRBJ2-7, with 10 nucleotides matching TRBD1. The CDR3 has 16 amino acids. With V trimmed by 6 bases and J by 3 bases, 11 bases remained unmatched. Germline V lookup: CDR1 KGHSH, CDR2 LQKENI. CDR3 sequence (DNA): TGTGCCAGCTCCCAGACCGGGACAGGGGCCAACTACGAGCAGTACTTC. It translates to CASSQTGTGANYEQYF.

The V call is TRBV29-1, the J call TRBJ1-4; D is undetermined. The germline V and J ends were trimmed by 5 bases and 6 bases, with 4 bases remaining between them. The CDR3 has 10 residues. In germline, CDR1 is SQVTM, CDR2 ANQGSEA. CDR3 in DNA: TGCAGCGTTCAGGATGAAAAACTGTTTTTT. Translated: CSVQDEKLFF.

This clonotype was counted at least ten times. The chain uses TRBV5-1 and TRBJ1-1; 9 positions agree with TRBD1. V shed 4 bases, J shed 1 base, and the junction held 8 bases outside the gene matches. The CDR3 is made up of 16 amino acids. CDR1 is SGHRS, CDR2 YFSETQ, per germline. The CDR3 DNA is TGCGCCAGCAGCCCCTGGACAGGGGCTGGGAACACTGAAGCTTTCTTT. This translates into CASSPWTGAGNTEAFF.

This clonotype has a handful of counts. The V call is TRBV20-1, the J call TRBJ2-7; D may be TRBD2 (7 bases). This CDR3 spans 12 amino acids. Germline assignment: CDR1 DFQATT and CDR2 SNEGSKA (reference sequence). Trimming removed 4 bases at V and 4 bases at J, with 11 bases between. The CDR3 DNA follows: TGCAGTGCTACGGCGGGGGCGTACGAGCAGTACTTC. It is translated as CSATAGAYEQYF.

This clonotype was recorded a few times. The chain recombines TRBV5-5 with TRBJ2-7; 7 bases align to TRBD2. The CDR3 is 15 amino acids. Germline V CDR1 and CDR2: SGHKS, YYEKEE (reference sequence). J was trimmed by 2 bases and V by 4 bases; bases with no gene match: 9. The CDR3 DNA reads as TGTGCCAGCAGCCTCCCAGCGGGATCCCCCTACGAGCAGTACTTC. It codes for CASSLPAGSPYEQYF.

This clonotype was observed a few times. The chain uses TRBV5-1 and TRBJ2-1, with D uncertain. The CDR3 spans 12 residues. V gave up 5 bases and J gave up 9 bases, with 12 bases separating them. Germline lookup yields CDR1 SGHRS and CDR2 YFSETQ. DNA for the CDR3: TGCGCCAGCAGGCCCATGGGCGGTGAGCAGTTCTTC. Protein sequence: CASRPMGGEQFF. The complete variable domain, with remaining parts taken from reference TRBV5-1 and TRBJ2-1, reads KAGVTQTPRYLIKTRGQQVTLSCSPISGHRSVSWYQQTPGQGLQFLFEYFSETQRNKGNFPGRFSGRQFSNSRSEMNVSTLELGDSALYLCASRPMGGEQFFGPGTRLTVL.

The chain employs TRBV20-1 and TRBJ1-2, with TRBD1 as a possible D gene (5 bases). This CDR3 spans 14 amino acids. The germline CDR1 and CDR2 sequences are DFQATT and SNEGSKA (reference sequence). Trimming pared 6 bases from V and 4 bases from J, leaving 18 bases between. CDR3 sequence (DNA): TGCAGTGCCATGCGGGGGATGGTCTCCTATGGCTACACCTTC. Translated, it gives CSAMRGMVSYGYTF.

J is TRBJ2-1 and V is TRBV18, with D possibly matching TRBD1 (6 bases). Trimming took 2 bases from V and 4 from J, leaving 12 bases between them. This CDR3 spans 15 amino acids. Germline assignment: CDR1 KGHSH and CDR2 LQKENI. DNA for the CDR3: TGTGCCAGCTCACCAATAGAGGGGGTATACAATGAGCAGTTCTTC. Protein: CASSPIEGVYNEQFF.

This clonotype has just a few counts. This sequence joins TRBV12-3 or TRBV12-4 and TRBJ2-7, with TRBD1 identical over 11 bases. The trim removed 8 bases at V and 7 bases at J, leaving 7 bases unmatched. There are 13 residues in the CDR3. This chain's CDR3 is CASVPGQGGEQYF. The CDR3 nucleotides read TGTGCCAGCGTGCCGGGACAGGGGGGGGAGCAGTACTTC.

This clonotype was seen a few times. This chain connects TRBV7-7 to TRBJ2-1; D call uncertain. V dropped 1 base and J dropped 4 bases, with 11 bases sitting between them. The CDR3 sequence is 15 residues long. The germline V gene has CDR1 SSHAT and CDR2 FNYEAQ (reference sequence). DNA for the CDR3: TGTGCCAGCAGCTTAGAAGATGGCAGTTACAATGAGCAGTTCTTC. It specifies CASSLEDGSYNEQFF.

There are a few counts of this clonotype. The CDR3 nucleotides read TGTGCCAGCCGGATCGTTCCCTACGAGCAGTACTTC. This sequence encodes CASRIVPYEQYF. This chain links TRBV12-3 or TRBV12-4 with TRBJ2-7; D is undetermined. The CDR3 length is 12 residues. V dropped 8 bases and J dropped 2 bases, with 10 bases sitting between them.

The table lists this clonotype with a few counts. The chain carries TRBV12-3 or TRBV12-4 and TRBJ1-1, with 8 bases matching TRBD1. J lost 7 bases, V lost 5 bases, and 9 bases had no gene match. The CDR3 length is 14 residues. CDR3: CASSGDRSAHEAFF. The CDR3 DNA reads TGTGCCAGCAGTGGGGACAGGTCTGCTCATGAAGCTTTCTTT.

V usage is TRBV12-3 or TRBV12-4 and J usage is TRBJ2-1; 8 bases align to TRBD2. The CDR3 is made up of 15 amino acids. After removal of 8 bases from V and 7 bases from J, the junction contained 13 bases not matched to a gene. CDR3 nucleotide sequence: TGTGCCAGCGCTAACAGGACTAGCTGGGGGAATGAGCAGTTCTTC. This encodes CASANRTSWGNEQFF.

The chain links TRBV12-3 or TRBV12-4 to TRBJ1-2; D gene ambiguous. The CDR3 has 13 amino acids. The germline V and J ends were trimmed by 6 bases and 7 bases, with 15 bases remaining between them. The CDR3 coding sequence is TGTGCCAGCAGCCCCCTCGATAGGGCTGGCTACACCTTC. Its protein product is CASSPLDRAGYTF.